These 15 T cell receptor beta chains were all obtained from the same sample, sequenced in a study of type 1 regulatory T cells. Their antigens are not known. TCRdb used MiXCR to reprocess the reads, holding one entry per CDR3 protein. The sample yields 20,000 or so distinct CDR3 sequences, around 47% seen once. The specimen sequenced was cultured T cells, either the whole culture or a sorted T cell fraction (not recorded which). Every receptor here comes from a human donor in good health.

The CDR3 nucleotides read TGTGCCAGCGGACGGGTCAGACAGCCGAACACTGAAGCTTTCTTT. Its protein product is CASGRVRQPNTEAFF. V and J are TRBV6-5 and TRBJ1-1; D is possibly TRBD1 (5 bases). The CDR3 runs 15 residues. Germline V CDR1 and CDR2: MNHEY, SVGAGI. With 8 bases removed from V and 1 base from J, the gap between germline ends came to 17 bases.

This chain links TRBV2 with TRBJ2-3; D uncertain. With 0 bases removed from V and 0 bases from J, the gap between germline ends came to 4 bases. The CDR3 has 14 amino acids. Germline V gives CDR1 SNHLY, CDR2 FYNNEI. This CDR3 is CASSEARSTDTQYF. DNA for the CDR3: TGTGCCAGCAGTGAAGCCAGGAGCACAGATACGCAGTATTTT.

The J gene is TRBJ2-1, the V gene TRBV10-3; 11 nucleotides agree with TRBD1. Germline V gene sequence: CDR1 ENHRY, CDR2 SYGVKD. This CDR3 comprises 15 residues. V gave up 5 bases and J gave up 7 bases; unmatched junction bases: 7. For the CDR3, the DNA is TGTGCCATCAGTCAGGGACAGGGGGGGATGAATGAGCAGTTCTTC. This gives the protein CAISQGQGGMNEQFF.

The V gene is TRBV20-1, the J gene TRBJ2-3; 9 bases match TRBD1. The junction had 16 bases not matched to a gene; V was cut back by 6 bases and J by 6 bases. Germline V CDR1 and CDR2: DFQATT, SNEGSKA (reference sequence). The CDR3 length is 16 residues. CDR3 sequence: CSALWGTGMITDTQYF. The CDR3 nucleotides read TGCAGTGCCCTCTGGGGGACAGGGATGATCACGGATACGCAGTATTTT.

This clonotype was detected ten times or more. V gene TRBV6-5 combines with J gene TRBJ2-1; 9 bases match TRBD2. CDR1 is MNHEY, CDR2 SVGAGI, per germline. This CDR3 is 16 amino acids long. V trimming: 2 bases; J trimming: 10 bases; junction bases outside the gene matches: 12. The CDR3 loop is CASSYPLGGGAGEQFF. The CDR3 nucleotides read TGTGCCAGCAGTTACCCCCTTGGCGGGGGGGCGGGGGAGCAGTTCTTC.

The gene calls are TRBV18 and TRBJ2-3; 14 bases match TRBD2. In germline, CDR1 is KGHSH, CDR2 LQKENI. Trimming removed 0 bases from V and 3 bases from J; junction bases left unmatched: 2. This CDR3 is built from 17 residues. CDR3 amino acids: CASSPPGLAGGTDTQYF. Here the CDR3 DNA reads TGTGCCAGCTCACCACCTGGACTAGCGGGGGGTACAGATACGCAGTATTTT.

The gene calls are TRBV6-6 and TRBJ1-5; perhaps TRBD1 as D (5 bases). V was clipped by 5 bases and J by 10 bases, with 18 bases between them. Germline V lookup: CDR1 MNHNY, CDR2 SVGAGI (reference sequence). The CDR3 covers 14 residues. CDR3 sequence reads: CASSQTDTPFPQHF. As DNA, the CDR3 is TGTGCCAGCAGTCAGACAGACACCCCCTTTCCCCAGCATTTT.

This clonotype turned up a few times. This chain joins TRBV14 and TRBJ1-6; D is possibly TRBD1 (6 bases). The CDR3 runs to 15 residues. V gave up 4 bases and J gave up 6 bases, with 13 bases separating them. The germline V gene encodes CDR1 SGHDN and CDR2 FVKESK. The CDR3 sequence is CASSPLQGLNSPLHF. The CDR3 coding sequence is TGTGCCAGCAGCCCTCTACAGGGCCTTAATTCACCCCTCCACTTT.

This clonotype has at least ten counts. This chain joins TRBV24-1 and TRBJ2-6; D is possibly TRBD2 (7 bases). The CDR3 contains 17 residues. V dropped 5 bases and J dropped 4 bases, with 17 bases sitting between them. The germline CDR1 and CDR2 sequences are KGHDR and SFDVKD. CDR3 nucleotide sequence: TGTGCCACCAGTGTTGGACTCCGGGGGGCAGGGGCCAACGTCCTGACTTTC. It codes for CATSVGLRGAGANVLTF.

The CDR3 DNA follows: TGTGCCAGCAGCGAGGGACAGATCGCCTCCTACGAGCAGTACTTC. Its translation is CASSEGQIASYEQYF. The J gene is TRBJ2-7, the V gene TRBV7-2, with 7 bases identical to TRBD1. This CDR3 has 15 amino acids. With 5 bases clipped from V and 0 bases from J, the junction kept 7 bases outside the gene matches. CDR1 SGHTA and CDR2 FQGNSA come from the germline V gene.

This clonotype was seen more than once but under ten times. The CDR3 protein is CASRKSGQGTDTQYF. The CDR3 nucleotides read TGTGCCAGCAGAAAATCGGGACAGGGAACAGATACGCAGTATTTT. The chain joins TRBV9 to TRBJ2-3, with 9 bases that match TRBD1. In germline, CDR1 is SGDLS, CDR2 YYNGEE. V shed 5 bases, J shed 3 bases, and the junction held 7 bases outside the gene matches. This CDR3 region has 15 residues. The full variable domain, in which reference TRBV9 and TRBJ2-3 provide the parts outside the CDR3, is DSGVTQTPKHLITATGQRVTLRCSPRSGDLSVYWYQQSLDQGLQFLIQYYNGEERAKGNILERFSAQQFPDLHSELNLSSLELGDSALYFCASRKSGQGTDTQYFGPGTRLTVL.

This clonotype is a singleton in its sample. The rearrangement links TRBV7-2 to TRBJ2-7, with D possibly matching TRBD2 (6 bases). V lost 5 bases and J lost 2, with 13 bases in between. Per germline, CDR1 SGHTA and CDR2 FQGNSA. The CDR3 runs 14 residues. The CDR3 nucleotides read TGTGCCAGCAGCCTGTTGACGGGAGCCTACGAGCAGTACTTC. Protein product: CASSLLTGAYEQYF.

This rearrangement joins TRBV5-1 to TRBJ2-7; perhaps TRBD2 as D (6 bases). Looked up from germline, CDR1 is SGHRS and CDR2 is YFSETQ. V lost 2 bases to trimming and J lost 1 base, with 13 bases between them. The CDR3 extends over 15 amino acids. CDR3 sequence reads: CASSFRQGLSYEQYF. The CDR3 DNA sequence: TGCGCCAGCAGCTTCCGGCAGGGACTTTCCTACGAGCAGTACTTC.

This clonotype was seen a handful of times. The chain joins TRBV12-3 or TRBV12-4 to TRBJ2-7; D gene uncertain. V dropped 4 bases and J dropped 3 bases, with 19 bases sitting between them. This CDR3 has 16 amino acids. The CDR3 spells CASSSESSAELYEQYF. The CDR3 coding sequence is TGTGCCAGCAGTTCAGAGAGTTCGGCTGAACTCTACGAGCAGTACTTC.

V is TRBV4-2 and J is TRBJ2-6; the match to TRBD2 covers 10 bases. After removal of 0 bases from V and 1 base from J, the junction contained 3 bases not matched to a gene. The CDR3 sequence is 18 residues long. The germline gives CDR1 LGHNA, CDR2 YNFKEQ. The CDR3 DNA is TGTGCCAGCAGCCAAGAGACTAGCGGGCGGTCTGGGGCCAACGTCCTGACTTTC. Its translation: CASSQETSGRSGANVLTF.